One and the same sample provided the 18 T cell receptor beta chains below, sequenced in a study of cytomegalovirus exposure and HLA in healthy donors. The PCR employed 60 Vbeta primers together with 13 Jbeta primers. Generated by immunoSEQ multiplex PCR, the TCRdb table keeps only in-frame clones and is missing some. The sample includes some 150,000 clones, approximately 85% seen only once; the top ten take approximately 12%. Input material: PBMCs. The receptor set was obtained from a man aged 45-65 years in good health and CMV-seropositive.

Only one count was recorded for this clone. CDR3 sequence: CASYTQTSQETQYF. Written as DNA, the CDR3 is TGTGCCAGCTATACTCAGACTAGCCAAGAGACCCAGTACTTC. This chain uses TRBV11-2 with TRBJ2-5, with a weak D call TRBD2 (6 bases). The V and J ends lost 8 bases and 1 base respectively, with 14 bases between them. CDR3 length: 14 amino acids. Germline lookup yields CDR1 SGHAT and CDR2 FQNNGV.

The chain is built from TRBV29-1 and TRBJ1-3; TRBD1 aligns across 9 bases. The trim removed 7 bases at V and 6 bases at J, leaving 10 bases unmatched. CDR3 length equals 14 residues. The V gene's germline CDR1 is SQVTM and CDR2 ANQGSEA. The CDR3 nucleotides read TGCAGCGCCTCCCCGGGACAGGGTACAAACACCATATATTTT. Translating gives CSASPGQGTNTIYF.

The chain joins TRBV12-5 to TRBJ1-1, with D unresolved. Germline V CDR1 and CDR2: LGHNT, FRNRAP. The ends were cut back, 5 bases at V and 1 base at J, with 17 bases in the middle. The CDR3 contains 16 residues. Here the CDR3 DNA reads TGTGCTAGTGGTCAAACCTACGGGGTGGAGAACACTGAAGCTTTCTTT. Translated, it gives CASGQTYGVENTEAFF.

The chain has TRBV5-4 and TRBJ2-3; D is unclear. V lost 2 bases and J lost 3, with 4 bases in between. Germline V CDR1 and CDR2: SGHNT, YYREEE (reference sequence). CDR3 length: 12 amino acids. CDR3 bases: TGTGCCAGCAGCTTCGGGACAGATACGCAGTATTTT. Translated, it gives CASSFGTDTQYF. Supplemented by reference TRBV5-4 and TRBJ2-3, the full variable domain reads ETGVTQSPTHLIKTRGQQVTLRCSSQSGHNTVSWYQQALGQGPQFIFQYYREEENGRGNFPPRFSGLQFPNYSSELNVNALELDDSALYLCASSFGTDTQYFGPGTRLTVL.

The rearrangement joins TRBV9 to TRBJ2-7, with D uncertain. The CDR3 totals 13 residues. Trimming pared 2 bases from V and 2 bases from J, leaving 8 bases between. The germline gives CDR1 SGDLS, CDR2 YYNGEE. CDR3 bases: TGTGCCAGCAGCGTCGACACCGCCTACGAGCAGTACTTC. It specifies CASSVDTAYEQYF.

V gene TRBV13 combines with J gene TRBJ1-1, with a weak D call TRBD1 (5 bases). Per the germline V gene, CDR1 is PRHDT and CDR2 is FYEKMQ (reference sequence). Trimming stripped 5 bases from V and 3 bases from J, with 19 bases between. The CDR3 totals 16 residues. This chain's CDR3 is CASSTGRGGWHTEAFF. CDR3 DNA: TGTGCCAGCAGCACGGGAAGGGGAGGTTGGCACACTGAAGCTTTCTTT.

The V and J genes are TRBV12-5 and TRBJ2-5; 10 bases agree with TRBD2. The ends lost 1 base at V and 3 bases at J; junction bases unmatched: 8. Germline loops: CDR1 LGHNT, CDR2 FRNRAP. This CDR3 comprises 17 residues. The CDR3 sequence is CASGLAASGSGEETQYF. The CDR3, as DNA: TGTGCTAGTGGTTTGGCCGCTAGCGGGAGCGGGGAAGAGACCCAGTACTTC.

The chain carries TRBV4-3 and TRBJ2-3, with 11 nucleotides matching TRBD2. The V gene's germline CDR1 is LGHNA and CDR2 YSLEER. The CDR3 has 15 residues. J was trimmed by 2 bases and V by 3 bases; bases with no gene match: 1. In nucleotides, the CDR3 is TGCGCCAGCAGCCAGGGACTAGCGGACACAGATACGCAGTATTTT. Translated, it gives CASSQGLADTDTQYF.

This clone occurred once. The V gene is TRBV5-1, the J gene TRBJ1-2; possibly TRBD1 for D (5 bases). This CDR3 comprises 15 residues. The germline gives CDR1 SGHRS, CDR2 YFSETQ. Trimming removed 4 bases at V and 4 bases at J, with 17 bases between. In DNA, the CDR3 is TGCGCCAGCAGCGTGGACGGGGGGGATACCTATGGCTACACCTTC. Protein: CASSVDGGDTYGYTF.

In regard to this clone: Distinct nucleotide sequences in the sample also encode this CDR3. This chain links TRBV19 with TRBJ1-5, with D maybe TRBD1 (5 bases). The CDR3 totals 13 residues. Germline values: CDR1 LNHDA, CDR2 SQIVND (reference sequence). V gave up 3 bases and J gave up 2 bases, with 5 bases separating them. The CDR3 sequence is CASSIRGNQPQHF. For the CDR3, the DNA is TGTGCCAGTAGTATCAGGGGCAATCAGCCCCAGCATTTT. The whole variable domain, filled in from reference TRBV19 and TRBJ1-5, reads DGGITQSPKYLFRKEGQNVTLSCEQNLNHDAMYWYRQDPGQGLRLIYYSQIVNDFQKGDIAEGYSVSREKKESFPLTVTSAQKNPTAFYLCASSIRGNQPQHFGDGTRLSIL.

The V call is TRBV28, the J call TRBJ1-2, with 9 positions matching TRBD1. This CDR3 contains 16 residues. Germline V gene data show CDR1 as MDHEN and CDR2 as SYDVKM. Trimming at V came to 6 bases and at J to 4 bases, leaving 12 bases not matched to a gene. The CDR3 bases are TGTGCCAGCAGGGAACAGGGGGCGCTTGGTCCCTATGGCTACACCTTC. Translation: CASREQGALGPYGYTF.

CDR3 loop: CASSFRAAQETQYF. CDR3 nucleotide sequence: TGCGCCAGCAGCTTCAGGGCCGCCCAAGAGACCCAGTACTTC. The genes are TRBV5-1 and TRBJ2-5, with a tentative D call TRBD1 (5 bases). CDR3 length: 14 residues. V dropped 2 bases and J dropped 1 base, with 9 bases sitting between them. Germline lookup yields CDR1 SGHRS and CDR2 YFSETQ.

V and J are TRBV6-6 and TRBJ1-1; possible D gene TRBD1, 5 bases. Trimming stripped 8 bases from V and 1 base from J, with 20 bases between. Germline CDR1 and CDR2: MNHNY and SVGAGI (reference sequence). The CDR3 extends over 16 amino acids. The CDR3 loop is CASYSQGVVWNTEAFF. CDR3 sequence (DNA): TGTGCCAGCTATAGCCAGGGCGTGGTATGGAACACTGAAGCTTTCTTT.

The genes are TRBV28 and TRBJ1-4; D is unresolved. Germline CDR1 is MDHEN and CDR2 is SYDVKM. V was pared by 9 bases and J by 0 bases, with 11 bases between. The CDR3 is 14 residues long. In DNA, the CDR3 is TGTGCCAGTGCTACGGAGGCAACTAATGAAAAACTGTTTTTT. It translates to CASATEATNEKLFF.

The gene calls are TRBV27 and TRBJ2-5; 9 nucleotides agree with TRBD1. In germline, CDR1 is MNHEY, CDR2 SMNVEV (reference sequence). The trim removed 6 bases at V and 2 bases at J, leaving 1 base unmatched. The CDR3 loop spans 13 amino acids. CDR3 DNA: TGTGCCAGCAGGGGGACAGGGCAAGAGACCCAGTACTTC. It encodes CASRGTGQETQYF.

V usage is TRBV7-2 and J usage is TRBJ2-5; 9 bases are a match to TRBD1. Germline lookup yields CDR1 SGHTA and CDR2 FQGNSA. The CDR3 sequence is 14 residues long. V lost 5 bases and J lost 4; bases outside the gene matches: 5. The DNA of the CDR3 is TGTGCCAGCAGCCTACGGACAGGGGCAGAGACCCAGTACTTC. Amino acid sequence: CASSLRTGAETQYF.

This clone was counted a few times. The chain is built from TRBV6-1 and TRBJ1-6; 8 bases map to TRBD1. The germline V gene encodes CDR1 MNHNS and CDR2 SASEGT. V lost 6 bases and J lost 7; bases outside the gene matches: 5. CDR3 length: 14 residues. CDR3 sequence: CASRRTGRNSPLHF. CDR3 coding DNA: TGTGCCAGCAGAAGGACAGGGCGCAATTCACCCCTCCACTTT.

This rearrangement joins TRBV4-3 to TRBJ2-6; D ambiguous. Trimming removed 0 bases at V and 2 bases at J, with 20 bases between. Germline assignment: CDR1 LGHNA and CDR2 YSLEER. This CDR3 region has 20 residues. The CDR3 DNA reads as TGCGCCAGCAGCCAAGATTGGATGGGCCAGACCACGGCTGGGGCCAACGTCCTGACTTTC. It translates to CASSQDWMGQTTAGANVLTF.